A selection of T cell receptor beta chains follows, all from one sample in a study of T cell responses to AZD1222 COVID-19 vaccine. Sequencing used immunoSEQ multiplex PCR; TCRdb keeps in-frame clones, though not all of them. Altogether 150,000 to 180,000 clones are present, around nine tenths being singletons, with the ten largest covering under 20%. Sequenced material: peripheral blood, taken on day 0 of AZD1222 vaccination. The origin of the receptors is an adult in good health. Each CDR3 is given with its conserved first and last residue. A D gene is named only where the DNA matches it firmly. Clone size appears in some rows only: once, few, many, or a class for an expanded clone.

D gene	clone size	V gene	J gene	CDR3 protein	CDR3 DNA
TRBD1	-	TRBV28	TRBJ1-5	CASSLAQGASNQPQHF	TGTGCCAGCAGTTTAGCACAGGGGGCGAGCAATCAGCCCCAGCATTTT
TRBD1	few	TRBV14	TRBJ1-2	CASSQEGGFSYYGYTF	TGTGCCAGCAGCCAAGAAGGGGGCTTTTCCTACTATGGCTACACCTTC
TRBD1	-	TRBV19	TRBJ1-1	CASTVGTVSEAFF	TGTGCCAGTACAGTCGGGACAGTATCAGAAGCTTTCTTT
-	-	TRBV15	TRBJ1-2	CATSSLSGSGYGYTF	TGTGCCACCAGCAGCCTAAGCGGCTCCGGCTATGGCTACACCTTC
TRBD1	-	TRBV5-6	TRBJ2-5	CASSSRDRGQETQYF	TGTGCCAGCAGCTCCCGGGACAGGGGCCAAGAGACCCAGTACTTC
TRBD1	-	TRBV19	TRBJ1-2	CASSILRTGGKGYGYTF	TGTGCCAGTAGTATACTTCGGACAGGGGGCAAAGGCTATGGCTACACCTTC
-	-	TRBV28	TRBJ2-6	CASSLTGPAGANVLTF	TGTGCCAGCAGTTTAACAGGACCGGCTGGGGCCAACGTCCTGACTTTC
-	-	TRBV9	TRBJ1-5	CASSTTGLGQPQHF	TGTGCCAGCAGCACTACAGGGCTGGGACAGCCCCAGCATTTT
TRBD2	-	TRBV5-1	TRBJ2-7	CASSSGLAGVSYEQYF	TGCGCCAGCAGCTCGGGACTAGCGGGAGTTAGTTACGAGCAGTACTTC
-	-	TRBV6-5	TRBJ1-2	CASSQLYGYTF	TGTGCCAGCAGCCAACTATATGGCTACACCTTC
-	-	TRBV5-5	TRBJ1-2	CASSLLQSTNYGYTF	TGTGCCAGCAGCTTGCTGCAGAGCACTAACTATGGCTACACCTTC
-	-	TRBV27	TRBJ2-2	CASTSGVRELFF	TGTGCCAGCACCTCAGGGGTTCGGGAGCTGTTTTTT
-	-	TRBV18	TRBJ1-1	CASSLKTEAFF	TGTGCCAGCTCCCTTAAGACTGAAGCTTTCTTT
-	-	TRBV5-1	TRBJ1-2	CASRSTNYGYTF	TGCGCCAGCAGGTCAACTAACTATGGCTACACCTTC
TRBD2	-	TRBV7-8	TRBJ2-1	CASSSRTSGRDHNEQFF	TGTGCCAGCAGCTCCCGGACTAGCGGGAGGGACCACAATGAGCAGTTCTTC
TRBD1	-	TRBV7-8	TRBJ1-2	CASSLSGQNYGYTF	TGTGCCAGCAGCTTATCGGGACAGAACTATGGCTACACCTTC
-	once	TRBV29-1	TRBJ1-4	CSVEDSNEKLFF	TGCAGCGTTGAAGACAGTAATGAAAAACTGTTTTTT
-	-	TRBV7-2	TRBJ2-7	CASSFSRANYEQYF	TGTGCCAGCAGCTTCTCGAGGGCTAACTACGAGCAGTACTTC
TRBD2	-	TRBV7-2	TRBJ2-5	CASSLVSLAGARRGETQYF	TGTGCCAGCAGCTTAGTATCCCTAGCGGGGGCCAGGAGAGGAGAGACCCAGTACTTC
-	-	TRBV24-1	TRBJ1-2	CATSEDVRLTF	TGTGCCACCAGTGAGGATGTTAGACTAACCTTC
TRBD1	-	TRBV5-4	TRBJ1-5	CASSLAGGSQPQHF	TGTGCCAGCAGCTTGGCAGGGGGATCACAGCCCCAGCATTTT
TRBD2	-	TRBV7-9	TRBJ2-3	CASSLALRLAGGGDTQYF	TGTGCCAGCAGCTTAGCACTACGATTAGCGGGAGGCGGGGATACGCAGTATTTT
TRBD1	-	TRBV28	TRBJ1-4	CASSHRQGAREKLFF	TGTGCCAGCAGTCACCGACAGGGGGCGCGAGAAAAACTGTTTTTT
-	once	TRBV7-9	TRBJ1-2	CASSFGTDGYTF	TGTGCCAGCAGCTTCGGGACGGATGGCTACACCTTC
-	-	TRBV7-9	TRBJ1-5	CASSLSLGTQANQPQHF	TGTGCCAGCAGCCTCTCCCTCGGGACACAGGCGAATCAGCCCCAGCATTTT
TRBD1	-	TRBV9	TRBJ1-4	CASSGSDRGGEKLFF	TGTGCCAGCAGCGGGAGTGACAGGGGAGGGGAAAAACTGTTTTTT
TRBD1	-	TRBV11-3	TRBJ1-1	CASSSGQREAFF	TGTGCCAGCAGCTCGGGACAGCGGGAAGCTTTCTTT
TRBD1	few	TRBV19	TRBJ2-7	CASSNAPGQGFRNEQYF	TGTGCCAGTAGTAATGCGCCGGGACAGGGTTTTAGGAACGAGCAGTACTTC
TRBD1	-	TRBV28	TRBJ1-5	CASSTRTGGNQPQHF	TGTGCCAGCAGTACGAGGACAGGGGGGAATCAGCCCCAGCATTTT
TRBD1	-	TRBV4-3	TRBJ2-7	CASSQDPGTGLREQYF	TGCGCCAGCAGCCAAGATCCCGGGACAGGTCTGCGCGAGCAGTACTTC
TRBD2	-	TRBV5-4	TRBJ2-5	CASSPAAGGWETQYF	TGTGCCAGCAGCCCGGCAGCGGGGGGGTGGGAGACCCAGTACTTC
TRBD2	-	TRBV2	TRBJ2-3	CAAPGTSVTDTQYF	TGTGCAGCCCCCGGGACTAGCGTGACAGATACGCAGTATTTT
-	-	TRBV7-9	TRBJ2-7	CASSLSVGSYEQYF	TGTGCCAGCAGCTTAAGTGTGGGGTCCTACGAGCAGTACTTC
TRBD2	-	TRBV9	TRBJ2-7	CASSVSGRASYEQYF	TGTGCCAGCAGCGTTAGCGGGAGGGCCTCCTACGAGCAGTACTTC
TRBD2	-	TRBV7-2	TRBJ2-2	CASSSPGGGRVF	TGTGCCAGCAGCTCCCCTGGAGGCGGGAGGGTTTTT